Included here is one T cell receptor beta chain sequence, with context. The source of the sample is a study of blood T cell repertoires in COVID-19. Participant reports of clinical history set cohort assignment. Authors' processing steps: From reference gene primer amplification, estimates of nucleated cell counts were derived. Generated by immunoSEQ multiplex PCR, the TCRdb table keeps only in-frame clones and is missing some. Clone size and V and J calls were adopted from that table, with D and trimming inferred from the DNA. The sample consists of some 390,000 clones, nearly 90% of them appearing once. Material for sequencing was PBMCs or T cells enriched from blood (not recorded which). This receptor was taken from a woman in her twenties or thirties who had recovered from COVID-19.

The CDR3 DNA is TGCAGCGTTGAAGGTCGAGTAGAGCAGTTCTTC. Translating it yields CSVEGRVEQFF. V and J are TRBV29-1 and TRBJ2-1; D gene uncertain. Deletions cut 1 base from V and 10 bases from J, with 8 bases between. This CDR3 has 11 amino acids. The germline V gene encodes CDR1 SQVTM and CDR2 ANQGSEA.